This TCR beta chain is drawn from a study of Graves' ophthalmopathy and Graves' hyperthyroidism. The CDR3 consists of 14 residues. Germline V gene data show CDR1 as SGHTA and CDR2 as FQGNSA. Deletions cut 1 base from V and 4 bases from J, with 8 bases between. As the template, RNA transcripts were used to amplify TCR beta CDR3 regions. Second-round multiplex PCR came after a first-round RT-PCR that employed HTBI primers. Each CDR3 protein gets one entry after TCRdb re-called the multiplex PCR reads with MiXCR. The table has about 500,000 distinct CDR3 sequences, approximately 15% seen once. Sample: blood. The TCR sequence derives from a woman aged 25-40 years with Graves' ophthalmopathy. This sequence joins TRBV7-2 and TRBJ1-3, with no clear D. The CDR3 here is CASSLVRVGNTIYF. The DNA of the CDR3 is TGTGCCAGCAGCTTAGTTCGAGTGGGAAACACCATATATTTT.